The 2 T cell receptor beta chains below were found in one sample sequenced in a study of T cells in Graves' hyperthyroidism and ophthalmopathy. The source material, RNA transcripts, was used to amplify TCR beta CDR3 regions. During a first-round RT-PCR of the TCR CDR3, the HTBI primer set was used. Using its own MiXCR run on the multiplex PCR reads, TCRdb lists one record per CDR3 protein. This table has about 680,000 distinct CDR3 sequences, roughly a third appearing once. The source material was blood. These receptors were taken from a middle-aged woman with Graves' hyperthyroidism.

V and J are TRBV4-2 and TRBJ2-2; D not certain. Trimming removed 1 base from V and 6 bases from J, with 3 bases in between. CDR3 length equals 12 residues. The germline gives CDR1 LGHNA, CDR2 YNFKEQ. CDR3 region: CASSQGSGELFF. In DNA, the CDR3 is TGTGCCAGCAGCCAAGGGTCCGGGGAGCTGTTTTTT.

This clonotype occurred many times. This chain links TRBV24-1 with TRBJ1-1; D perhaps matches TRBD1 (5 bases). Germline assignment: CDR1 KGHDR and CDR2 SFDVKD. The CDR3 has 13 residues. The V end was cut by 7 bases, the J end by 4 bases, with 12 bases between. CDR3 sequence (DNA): TGTGCCACCAGGGAGCAGAGGGGCACTGAAGCTTTCTTT. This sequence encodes CATREQRGTEAFF.